Each of the 5 T cell receptor beta chains below was sequenced from the same sample in a study of T-cell reconstitution after alpha-beta-depleted transplantation in children. Researchers prepared the TCRbeta library using unique molecular identifiers, the study reports. TCRdb called the PCR reads again in MiXCR, with one record for every CDR3 protein. Of about 600,000 distinct CDR3 sequences in the sample, about 21% were seen once. The specimen comprised PBMCs, mostly from graft donor cells, sampled 360 days after TCRalphabeta/CD19-depleted stem cell transplant. The receptors shown here come from a boy under two years old who had a stem cell transplant for acute myeloid leukemia, so the T cells may come from the graft donor.

The rearrangement joins TRBV7-6 to TRBJ2-5; D is unclear. Germline-derived CDR1 and CDR2 are SGHVS and FNYEAQ. V was shortened by 4 bases and J by 0 bases, with 6 bases between the two germline ends. The CDR3 sequence is 13 residues long. This chain's CDR3 is CASSSAYQETQYF. The CDR3 region has the DNA TGTGCCAGCAGCTCAGCGTACCAAGAGACCCAGTACTTC.

This clonotype was detected many times. The chain has TRBV29-1 and TRBJ2-1; TRBD2 agrees at 7 bases. Per the germline V gene, CDR1 is SQVTM and CDR2 is ANQGSEA. The CDR3 totals 15 residues. Germline trimming cut 4 bases from V and 4 bases from J; bases unmatched to any gene: 10. DNA for the CDR3: TGCAGCGTTGTGGCGGGAGCCCCTGATTACAATGAGCAGTTCTTC. The encoded protein is CSVVAGAPDYNEQFF.

The V call is TRBV20-1, the J call TRBJ2-5; 9 positions agree with TRBD2. Losses at the gene ends were 5 bases for V and 4 bases for J; bases not matched to a gene: 14. Per germline, CDR1 DFQATT and CDR2 SNEGSKA (reference sequence). The CDR3 is 16 amino acids. The CDR3 reads CSAHLGRGGLRETQYF. In DNA form, the CDR3 reads TGCAGTGCTCACTTGGGGCGGGGGGGCCTGCGAGAGACCCAGTACTTC.

This rearrangement joins TRBV6-1 to TRBJ2-6, with D possibly called TRBD1 or TRBD2 (5 bases each). The length of the CDR3 is 17 residues. The germline V and J ends were trimmed by 6 bases and 0 bases, with 15 bases remaining between them. Germline V gene lookup returns CDR1 MNHNS and CDR2 SASEGT. The CDR3, as DNA: TGTGCCAGCAGCCGGGACCGCCTCCCCTCTGGGGCCAACGTCCTGACTTTC. Residues: CASSRDRLPSGANVLTF.

This rearrangement joins TRBV12-3 or TRBV12-4 to TRBJ2-1, with unresolved D. Between the trimmed V and J ends, which lost 6 bases and 4 bases, there was a span of 19 bases. The CDR3 covers 16 residues. CDR3 in DNA: TGTGCCAGCAGCCCCGGAACTCCGCCGGCATACAATGAGCAGTTCTTC. As protein: CASSPGTPPAYNEQFF.